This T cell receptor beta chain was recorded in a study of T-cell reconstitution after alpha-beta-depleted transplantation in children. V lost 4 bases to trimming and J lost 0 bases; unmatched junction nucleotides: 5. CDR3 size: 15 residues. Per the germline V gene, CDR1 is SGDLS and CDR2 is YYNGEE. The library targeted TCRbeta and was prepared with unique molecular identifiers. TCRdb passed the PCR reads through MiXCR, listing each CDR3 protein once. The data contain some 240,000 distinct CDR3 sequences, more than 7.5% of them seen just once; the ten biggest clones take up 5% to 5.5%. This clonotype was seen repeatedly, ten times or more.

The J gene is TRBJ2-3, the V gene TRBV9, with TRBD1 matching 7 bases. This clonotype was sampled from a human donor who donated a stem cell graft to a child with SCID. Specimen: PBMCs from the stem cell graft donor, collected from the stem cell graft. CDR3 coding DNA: TGTGCCAGCAGCAACCGGGACAGCAGCACAGATACGCAGTATTTT. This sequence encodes CASSNRDSSTDTQYF.